Below are 25 T cell receptor beta chains sequenced from a single sample in a study of tumor-infiltrating lymphocytes in oesophageal squamous cell carcinoma. Each CDR3 protein is one row after TCRdb ran MiXCR on the PCR reads. Of about 15,000 distinct CDR3 sequences listed, roughly half are singletons. The sample comprised blood. The origin of the receptors is a male donor with esophageal squamous cell carcinoma.

This clonotype has at least ten counts. The rearrangement uses TRBV19 and TRBJ2-7, with D uncertain. Trimming removed 0 bases from V and 3 bases from J, with 12 bases in between. CDR1 and CDR2 (germline): LNHDA, SQIVND (reference sequence). This CDR3 is built from 15 residues. The DNA for the CDR3 is TGTGCCAGTAGTATAGACCCAGCGTCAGTCTACGAGCAGTACTTC. It yields the protein CASSIDPASVYEQYF.

About this clonotype: Its ends do not fully match the called genes, so a read error is possible. V is TRBV7-6 and J is TRBJ2-1; 8 positions agree with TRBD1. CDR1 is SGHVS and CDR2 is FNYEAQ in the germline V gene. The CDR3 runs to 18 residues. CDR3 nucleotide sequence: TGTGCTAGCAGCTTAGCCATACAGGGGGTGGGTTCCTACAATGAGCAGTTCTTC. The encoded protein is CASSLAIQGVGSYNEQFF.

This clonotype came up many times. V and J are TRBV14 and TRBJ2-7; D is unresolved. The CDR3 sequence is 15 residues long. The V gene's germline CDR1 is SGHDN and CDR2 FVKESK. V gave up 4 bases and J gave up 0 bases, with 13 bases separating them. CDR3 bases: TGTGCCAGCAGCCTTTTGTGGGTTAGCTCCTACGAGCAGTACTTC. This codes for CASSLLWVSSYEQYF.

At least ten counts were recorded for this clonotype. This sequence joins TRBV7-2 and TRBJ2-1; D gene unclear. The CDR3 consists of 12 residues. Germline V gene lookup returns CDR1 SGHTA and CDR2 FQGNSA. Deletions cut 1 base from V and 12 bases from J, with 10 bases between. The CDR3 sequence: CASSLGGMGQFF. In DNA, the CDR3 is TGTGCCAGCAGCTTAGGAGGTATGGGGCAGTTCTTC.

Remarks on this clonotype: The CDR3 ends on some other residue instead of the conserved phenylalanine or tryptophan, so this is likely a read error. No DNA is shown, since the ends of the CDR3 on it are uncertain; the CDR3 is the one TCRdb lists. V gene TRBV7-8 combines with J gene TRBJ1-1. Germline V gene lookup returns CDR1 SGHVS and CDR2 FQNEAQ. 8 amino acids form the CDR3, both terminal residues included. CDR3 in amino acids: CASSLKRP.

This clonotype was counted only a few times. A single base separates this from a much larger clone, so it may be a read error. The rearrangement links TRBV24-1 to TRBJ2-7, with unresolved D. Germline values: CDR1 KGHDR, CDR2 SFDVKD. Deletions cut 2 bases from V and 7 bases from J, with 17 bases between. The CDR3 spans 15 residues. CDR3: CATSDSAPEYNEQYF. For the CDR3, the DNA is TGTGCCACCAGTGATTCAGCACCGGAATACAATGAGCAGTACTTC.

This clonotype appeared many times. The chain couples TRBV7-3 to TRBJ2-3, with D unclear. The CDR3 has 12 amino acids. Per germline, CDR1 SGHTA and CDR2 FQGTGA. V was clipped by 4 bases and J by 9 bases, with 11 bases between them. The CDR3 region has the DNA TGTGCCAGCAGCTCTCCGTTAGGGACGCAGTATTTT. It translates to CASSSPLGTQYF.

As to this clonotype: As the CDR3 is not closed by the conserved phenylalanine or tryptophan, this likely results from a read error. The limits of the CDR3 on the DNA are not certain, so only TCRdb's listed CDR3 is given. The chain is built from TRBV7-2 and TRBJ2-6; the D call TRBD1 from the table was never checked on the DNA. Germline CDR1 SGHTA, CDR2 FQGNSA. The CDR3 length equals 16 residues, ends included. This chain's CDR3 is CASSSGQGLGEQYFGA.

This clonotype was seen repeatedly, ten times or more. The chain is built from TRBV7-3 and TRBJ2-1; D is unclear. Trimming removed 6 bases at V and 8 bases at J, with 20 bases between. This CDR3 comprises 15 residues. The germline V gene encodes CDR1 SGHTA and CDR2 FQGTGA. CDR3 DNA sequence: TGTGCCAGCAGTCCTCGCGAGGCGGAAGGCGATGAGCAGTTCTTC. Translating gives CASSPREAEGDEQFF.

This chain connects TRBV7-6 to TRBJ1-2; weak D call: TRBD1 (6 bases). The length of the CDR3 is 14 residues. Trimming took off 1 base at V and 6 bases at J, with 12 bases between the two ends. CDR1 and CDR2 from the germline V gene are SGHVS and FNYEAQ. CDR3 DNA: TGTGCCAGCAGCTTAGATTTGGACAGCAATGGCTACACCTTC. It yields the protein CASSLDLDSNGYTF. The entire variable domain, with the rest obtained from reference TRBV7-6 and TRBJ1-2, is as follows: GAGVSQSPRYKVTKRGQDVALRCDPISGHVSLYWYRQALGQGPEFLTYFNYEAQQDKSGLPNDRFSAERPEGSISTLTIQRTEQRDSAMYRCASSLDLDSNGYTFGSGTRLTVV.

V is TRBV29-1 and J is TRBJ1-1; 9 bases are a match to TRBD2. The J call is in doubt because the DNA end fits TRBJ2-3 better. CDR3 size: 15 residues. CDR1 is SQVTM and CDR2 is ANQGSEA in the germline V gene. The CDR3 sequence is CSVVRGRVGTDTQYF. For the CDR3, the DNA is TGCAGCGTTGTTCGCGGGAGGGTGGGCACAGATACGCAGTATTTT.

The V and J genes are TRBV12-3 or TRBV12-4 and TRBJ2-5; the match to TRBD1 covers 9 bases. CDR3 length: 16 residues. The V gene end was trimmed by 4 bases and the J gene end by 11 bases; junction bases not matched to a gene: 17. In DNA form, the CDR3 reads TGTGCCAGCAGTTCTACTCCCGGGGGGACAGGGACTCAACAGTACTTC. Protein sequence: CASSSTPGGTGTQQYF.

The CDR3 sequence: CASGLLREAFF. The CDR3 bases are TGTGCCAGCGGATTGCTGCGGGAAGCTTTCTTT. This chain uses TRBV27 with TRBJ1-1; unclear D gene. Germline CDR1 reads MNHEY; CDR2 reads SMNVEV (reference sequence). The CDR3 is 11 residues long. V gave up 8 bases and J gave up 8 bases, with 12 bases separating them.

This clonotype was observed many times. The chain carries TRBV2 and TRBJ2-1; 14 bases are a match to TRBD2. Germline CDR1 is SNHLY and CDR2 is FYNNEI. The CDR3 is 21 amino acids. The V gene end was trimmed by 6 bases and the J gene end by 0 bases; junction bases not matched to a gene: 16. Written as DNA, the CDR3 is TGTGCCAGCAGGACCCCGGGACTAGCGGGAGCTCACCCCAGCTCCTACAATGAGCAGTTCTTC. This encodes CASRTPGLAGAHPSSYNEQFF.

The rearrangement links TRBV6-1 to TRBJ2-3, with 12 bases matching TRBD1. The DNA matches TRBJ2-1 better at its end, which makes the J call doubtful. Germline V gene lookup returns CDR1 MNHNS and CDR2 SASEGT. The CDR3 has 17 residues. The CDR3 protein is CASSRGTGGYIHNEQFF. The CDR3 bases are TGTGCCAGCAGCCGAGGGACAGGGGGCTACATTCATAATGAGCAGTTCTTC.

V is TRBV7-2 and J is TRBJ2-7; no clear D gene. Trimming stripped 2 bases from V and 6 bases from J, with 8 bases between. Germline CDR1 and CDR2: SGHTA and FQGNSA. The CDR3 spans 12 residues. For the CDR3, the DNA is TGTGCCAGCAGCTTACATAAGGGCGAGCAGTACTTC. Translation gives CASSLHKGEQYF. Complete variable domain (other parts from reference TRBV7-2 and TRBJ2-7): GAGVSQSPSNKVTEKGKDVELRCDPISGHTALYWYRQSLGQGLEFLIYFQGNSAPDKSGLPSDRFSAERTGGSVSTLTIQRTQQEDSAVYLCASSLHKGEQYFGPGTRLTVT.

The chain links TRBV10-3 to TRBJ1-2; D unclear. Germline V gives CDR1 ENHRY, CDR2 SYGVKD. With 2 bases removed from V and 9 bases from J, the gap between germline ends came to 16 bases. This CDR3 region has 14 residues. CDR3 nucleotides: TGTGCCATCAGTGAGCCAAGGACGGGTGAGCGCTACACCTTC. It yields the protein CAISEPRTGERYTF.

This clonotype appeared many times. The genes are TRBV19 and TRBJ1-5; the match to TRBD1 covers 8 bases. Germline assignment: CDR1 LNHDA and CDR2 SQIVND (reference sequence). After removal of 5 bases from V and 5 bases from J, the junction contained 2 bases not matched to a gene. The CDR3 runs 13 residues. CDR3 bases: TGTGCCAGTAGTTCAGGGGGCGATCAGCCCCAGCATTTT. Translation: CASSSGGDQPQHF.

This clonotype was counted ten times or more. J is TRBJ2-5 and V is TRBV7-3; D possibly matches TRBD1 or TRBD2 (5 bases each). Trimming removed 3 bases from V and 4 bases from J, with 9 bases in between. Germline V gene data show CDR1 as SGHTA and CDR2 as FQGTGA. The CDR3 consists of 13 residues. CDR3 DNA sequence: TGTGCCAGCAGCTTCACTGGGGGAGAGACCCAGTACTTC. Translation: CASSFTGGETQYF.

This clonotype was counted once. V is TRBV4-3 and J is TRBJ2-4; D may match TRBD1 or TRBD2 (6 bases each). The J call may not be correct, given that the DNA end is closer to TRBJ2-5. The CDR3 consists of 14 residues. CDR1 LGHNA and CDR2 YSLEER come from the germline V gene. The CDR3 region is CASSSRGQQETQYF. The CDR3, as DNA: TGCGCCAGCAGCTCGCGGGGACAACAAGAGACCCAGTACTTC.

Points on this clonotype: The junction shows a germline mismatch at one end, possibly a read error. The rearrangement links TRBV6-6 to TRBJ1-6; the D gene is possibly TRBD1 (5 bases). Germline V gene lookup returns CDR1 MNHNY and CDR2 SVGAGI (reference sequence). The CDR3 sequence is 14 residues long. DNA for the CDR3: TGTGTCAGCACCCAGCGGGGACTAAACTACGAGCAGTACTTT. Translation: CVSTQRGLNYEQYF.

This clonotype was seen at least ten times. The V call is TRBV7-3, the J call TRBJ2-1; the match to TRBD2 covers 8 bases. In germline, CDR1 is SGHTA, CDR2 FQGTGA. The CDR3 runs 16 residues. Trimming at V came to 0 bases and at J to 3 bases, leaving 4 bases not matched to a gene. DNA for the CDR3: TGTGCCAGCAGCTTAACGTGGCTAGCGGGCTACAATGAGCAGTTCTTC. Residues: CASSLTWLAGYNEQFF.

The chain recombines TRBV6-6 with TRBJ1-1; TRBD1 matches 8 bases. CDR3 length: 14 amino acids. The junction had 9 bases not matched to a gene; V was cut back by 8 bases and J by 4 bases. CDR1 and CDR2 from the germline V gene are MNHNY and SVGAGI (reference sequence). Written as DNA, the CDR3 is TGTGCCAGCGGCAGGACAGGGCGGGGCACTGAAGCTTTCTTT. It translates to CASGRTGRGTEAFF.

This clonotype was recorded once. The CDR3 sequence: CASSLALAGTSGYNEQFF. CDR3 in DNA: TGTGCCAGCAGCTTAGCGCTTGCCGGGACTAGCGGCTACAATGAGCAGTTCTTC. The rearrangement links TRBV7-6 to TRBJ2-5; 11 bases align to TRBD2. The J call may be mistaken, given a closer DNA end match to TRBJ2-1. The germline CDR1 and CDR2 sequences are SGHVS and FNYEAQ. The CDR3 has 18 residues.

In its sample, this clonotype was seen a few times. This chain joins TRBV18 and TRBJ2-2; D not resolved. The germline CDR1 and CDR2 sequences are KGHSH and LQKENI. The CDR3 runs to 15 residues. Trimming shortened V by 6 bases and J by 2 bases, and 13 bases separated the two germline ends. CDR3 coding DNA: TGTGCCAGCTCGACACAGTCCCTCAACACCGGGGAGCTGTTTTTT. Translated, it gives CASSTQSLNTGELFF.